This T cell receptor beta chain was observed in a study of PD-L1 blockade in urothelial cancer. Per-patient samples, pretreatment and on-treatment, numbered 1 to 8. This clone was counted only a few times. V lost 4 bases and J lost 6; bases outside the gene matches: 8. Germline CDR1 and CDR2: LNHDA and SQIVND (reference sequence). The length of the CDR3 is 14 residues. The templates were synthetic TCR analogs, and they were spiked into each PCR. The repertoire was sequenced with immunoSEQ multiplex PCR; TCRdb's copy has only in-frame clones and lacks some. The sample comprises about 84,000 clones, roughly 87% of which are singletons, and around 9.5% rests with the top ten.

The chain combines TRBV19 with TRBJ1-2; 7 bases fit TRBD1. The receptor comes from a man aged 65 to 79 with urothelial cancer. Sequences were derived from PBMCs, sampled around atezolizumab (anti-PD-L1) treatment. The CDR3 sequence: CASSRDQGGNGYTF. In nucleotides, the CDR3 is TGTGCCAGTAGTAGAGACCAGGGGGGAAATGGCTACACCTTC.